This T cell receptor (beta chain) was identified in a study of blood T cells in healthy people across ages. Study findings and constraints: Fewer expanded clones and more diversity marked long-lived versus aged donors. Researchers judged that diversity estimates from one million T cells fell short of true values.

Combining a sample-barcoded 5' primer with a J-beta primer mix, a second PCR ran for roughly 7 to 11 cycles. Each cDNA molecule was tagged by a template-switch adaptor that had 12 random nucleotides. From the 5' RACE reads, TCRdb called clonotypes with MiXCR, one entry per CDR3 protein. The sample lists fewer than 2,000,000 distinct CDR3 sequences; 39% were seen once. Germline V CDR1 and CDR2: SGHRS, YFSETQ. CDR3 length: 15 amino acids. V lost 1 base and J 2 bases, leaving 12 bases between the germline ends. A few counts support this clonotype. Antigen unknown. This receptor was identified in a human donor in good health. Sequencing was performed on blood. This chain joins TRBV5-1 and TRBJ2-5, with D unresolved. This chain's CDR3 is CASSLFLAQQETQYF. CDR3 in DNA: TGCGCCAGCAGCTTGTTTCTGGCACAGCAAGAGACCCAGTACTTC.